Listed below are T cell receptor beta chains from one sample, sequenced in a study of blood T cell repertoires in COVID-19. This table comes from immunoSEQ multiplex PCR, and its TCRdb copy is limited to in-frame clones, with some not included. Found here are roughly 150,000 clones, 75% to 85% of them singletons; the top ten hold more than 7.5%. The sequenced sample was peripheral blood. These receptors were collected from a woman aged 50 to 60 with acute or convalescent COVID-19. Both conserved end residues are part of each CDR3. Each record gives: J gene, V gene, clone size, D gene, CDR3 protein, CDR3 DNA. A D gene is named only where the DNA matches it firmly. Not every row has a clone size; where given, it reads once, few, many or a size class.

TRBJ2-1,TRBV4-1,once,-,CASSQGVSYEQFF,TGCGCCAGCAGCCAAGGGGTTAGCTATGAGCAGTTCTTC
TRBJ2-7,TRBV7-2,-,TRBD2,CASSVGRASDEQYF,TGTGCCAGCAGCGTCGGGAGGGCGAGCGACGAGCAGTACTTC
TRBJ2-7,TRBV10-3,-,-,CAATAIADPRDEQYF,TGTGCCGCCACGGCGATAGCAGATCCTCGAGACGAGCAGTACTTC
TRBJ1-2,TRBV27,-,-,CASNTSGQRPYTF,TGTGCCAGCAATACAAGCGGTCAGCGCCCCTACACCTTC
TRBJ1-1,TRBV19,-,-,CASSRRMNTEAFF,TGTGCCAGTAGTAGGCGGATGAACACTGAAGCTTTCTTT
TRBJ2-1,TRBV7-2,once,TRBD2,CASSLVGAGGRNEQFF,TGTGCCAGCAGCTTAGTGGGAGCGGGGGGTAGGAATGAGCAGTTCTTC
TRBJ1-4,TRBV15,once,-,CATSRGGGRQNEKLFF,TGTGCCACCAGCAGGGGTGGGGGCAGACAAAATGAAAAACTGTTTTTT
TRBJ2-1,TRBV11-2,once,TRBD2,CASSFHGTKDNEQFF,TGTGCCAGCAGCTTCCACGGGACTAAGGACAATGAGCAGTTCTTC
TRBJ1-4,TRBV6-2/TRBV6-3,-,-,CASSPRDSSTNEKLFF,TGTGCCAGCAGTCCCCGGGACTCCTCAACTAATGAAAAACTGTTTTTT
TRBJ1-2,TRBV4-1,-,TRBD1,CASSQGYGGTGYIYGYTF,TGCGCCAGCAGCCAAGGCTATGGTGGGACAGGGTATATCTATGGCTACACCTTC
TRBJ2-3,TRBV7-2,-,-,CASRPPSDTDTQYF,TGTGCCAGCAGGCCTCCTAGCGACACAGATACGCAGTATTTT
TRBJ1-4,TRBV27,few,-,CASSPPGATNEKLFF,TGTGCCAGCAGTCCACCAGGGGCTACTAATGAAAAACTGTTTTTT
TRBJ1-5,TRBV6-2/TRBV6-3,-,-,CASSSDRPTNQPQHF,TGTGCCAGCAGTTCGGACAGACCAACCAATCAGCCCCAGCATTTT
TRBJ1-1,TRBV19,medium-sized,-,CASYDTDSVGPEAFF,TGTGCCAGCTACGATACAGATTCGGTCGGTCCTGAAGCTTTCTTT
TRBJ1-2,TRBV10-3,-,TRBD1,CAISAGQNYGYTF,TGTGCCATCAGTGCGGGACAGAACTATGGCTACACCTTC
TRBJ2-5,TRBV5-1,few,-,CASSLGDFQETQYF,TGCGCCAGCAGCTTGGGGGACTTTCAAGAGACCCAGTACTTC
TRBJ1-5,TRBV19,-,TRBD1,CASSGTGPQPQHF,TGTGCCAGTAGTGGGACAGGGCCTCAGCCCCAGCATTTT
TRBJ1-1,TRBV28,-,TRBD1,CASSSTGASRAFF,TGTGCCAGCAGTTCGACAGGGGCTTCACGGGCTTTCTTT
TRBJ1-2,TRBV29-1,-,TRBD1,CSVDLGQVRGYTF,TGCAGCGTTGACTTGGGACAGGTTCGAGGCTACACCTTC
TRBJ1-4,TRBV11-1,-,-,CASSRGPATNEKLFF,TGTGCCAGCAGCCGAGGGCCTGCAACTAATGAAAAACTGTTTTTT
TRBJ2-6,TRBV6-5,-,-,CASSYYADSGANVLTF,TGTGCCAGCAGTTACTACGCAGACTCTGGGGCCAACGTCCTGACTTTC
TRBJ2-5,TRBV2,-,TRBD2,CASSETRGQETQYF,TGTGCCAGCAGTGAGACGCGGGGGCAAGAGACCCAGTACTTC
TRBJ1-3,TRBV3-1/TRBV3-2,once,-,CASSQGARVNSGNTIYF,TGTGCCAGCAGCCAAGGGGCCAGGGTAAACTCTGGAAACACCATATATTTT
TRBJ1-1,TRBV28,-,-,CASSQYRLEAFF,TGTGCCAGCAGCCAATACAGGCTTGAAGCTTTCTTT
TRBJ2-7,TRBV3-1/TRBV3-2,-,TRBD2,CASSQDGPKRSGGAHPYEQYF,TGTGCCAGCAGCCAAGATGGTCCAAAGCGAAGCGGGGGGGCCCATCCCTACGAGCAGTACTTC
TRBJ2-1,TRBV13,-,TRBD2,CASSLDMRGGSQWEQFF,TGTGCCAGCAGCTTAGATATGCGGGGGGGATCACAATGGGAGCAGTTCTTC
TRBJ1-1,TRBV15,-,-,CATSQGYLTEAFF,TGTGCCACCAGCCAGGGGTATTTGACTGAAGCTTTCTTT
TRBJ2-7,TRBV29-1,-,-,CSVRAGGAYEQYF,TGCAGCGTTCGCGCGGGCGGGGCCTACGAGCAGTACTTC
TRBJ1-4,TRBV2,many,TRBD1,CASSVETGGLTNEKLFF,TGTGCCAGCAGTGTCGAGACAGGGGGCTTGACTAATGAAAAACTGTTTTTT
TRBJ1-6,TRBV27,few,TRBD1,CASADRGYNSPLHF,TGTGCCAGCGCGGACAGGGGTTATAATTCACCCCTCCACTTT
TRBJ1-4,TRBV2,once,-,CASGGRNEKLFF,TGTGCCAGCGGAGGCCGTAATGAAAAACTGTTTTTT
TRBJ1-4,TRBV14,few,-,CASSQVRGPNEKLFF,TGTGCCAGCAGCCAAGTGCGCGGGCCTAATGAAAAACTGTTTTTT
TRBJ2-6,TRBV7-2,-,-,CASSLPGSGANVLTF,TGTGCCAGCAGCTTACCGGGGTCTGGGGCCAACGTCCTGACTTTC
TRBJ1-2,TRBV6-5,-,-,CASSYSGNRNYGYTF,TGTGCCAGCAGTTACTCAGGCAACAGGAACTATGGCTACACCTTC
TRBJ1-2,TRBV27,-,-,CASSQIGGSGYGYTF,TGTGCCAGCAGCCAAATCGGGGGGTCCGGCTATGGCTACACCTTC
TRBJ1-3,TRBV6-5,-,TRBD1,CASSLDRGKHTIYF,TGTGCCAGCAGTTTGGACAGGGGGAAACACACCATATATTTT
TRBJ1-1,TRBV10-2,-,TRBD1,CASSEVLGGTDVDTEAFF,TGCGCCAGCAGTGAGGTATTAGGCGGGACAGACGTGGACACTGAAGCTTTCTTT
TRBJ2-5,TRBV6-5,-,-,CASSHYYRETQYF,TGTGCCAGCAGCCACTACTACCGCGAGACCCAGTACTTC
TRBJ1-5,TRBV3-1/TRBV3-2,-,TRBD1,CASSQAGTGPDQPQHF,TGTGCCAGCAGCCAAGCCGGGACAGGTCCCGATCAGCCCCAGCATTTT
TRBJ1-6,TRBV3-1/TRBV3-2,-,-,CASGYRDSPLHF,TGTGCCAGCGGCTACAGGGACTCACCCCTCCACTTT
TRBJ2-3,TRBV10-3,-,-,CAISEREGTDTQYF,TGTGCCATCAGTGAAAGGGAGGGCACAGATACGCAGTATTTT
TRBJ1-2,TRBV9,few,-,CASSVDLAEVYGYTF,TGTGCCAGCAGCGTAGACTTGGCGGAAGTCTATGGCTACACCTTC
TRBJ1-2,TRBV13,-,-,CASSLTPGQPNYGYTF,TGTGCCAGCAGCCTTACGCCGGGACAACCTAACTATGGCTACACCTTC
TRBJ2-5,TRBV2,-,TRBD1,CASTWAGGQETQYF,TGTGCCAGCACATGGGCAGGGGGCCAAGAGACCCAGTACTTC
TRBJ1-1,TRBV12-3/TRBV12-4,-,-,CASSQGLNTEAFF,TGTGCCAGCAGCCAGGGTTTGAACACTGAAGCTTTCTTT
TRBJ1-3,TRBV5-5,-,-,CASSLSGASGNTIYF,TGTGCCAGCAGCTTGTCAGGTGCCTCTGGAAACACCATATATTTT
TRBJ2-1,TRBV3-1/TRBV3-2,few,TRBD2,CASSQDSGGPNEQFF,TGTGCCAGCAGCCAAGATAGCGGGGGGCCCAATGAGCAGTTCTTC
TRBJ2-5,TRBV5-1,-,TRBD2,CASSSSTSGGEETQYF,TGCGCCAGCAGCTCATCGACTAGCGGGGGGGAAGAGACCCAGTACTTC
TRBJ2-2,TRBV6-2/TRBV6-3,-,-,CASSYRRSQSNTGELFF,TGTGCCAGCAGTTACCGGCGGAGCCAGTCAAACACCGGGGAGCTGTTTTTT
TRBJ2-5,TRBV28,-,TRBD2,CASRLAGGSQETQYF,TGTGCCAGCAGACTAGCGGGGGGAAGCCAAGAGACCCAGTACTTC
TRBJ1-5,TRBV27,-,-,CASSLSTGGGQPQHF,TGTGCCAGCAGTTTATCGACCGGGGGTGGTCAGCCCCAGCATTTT
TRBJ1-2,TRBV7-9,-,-,CASTLPFTTRVYGYTF,TGTGCCAGCACCCTCCCCTTTACTACCAGGGTTTATGGCTACACCTTC
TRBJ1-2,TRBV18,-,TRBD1,CASSQMTGGNGYTF,TGTGCCAGCTCGCAAATGACAGGGGGTAATGGCTACACCTTC